A single sample is the source of the 10 T cell receptor beta chains below, sequenced in a study of T cells in Graves' hyperthyroidism and ophthalmopathy. Amplification of TCR beta CDR3 regions used RNA as the template. First-round RT-PCR of the TCR CDR3 relied on the HTBI primer set. One entry per CDR3 protein, called by TCRdb with MiXCR from the multiplex PCR reads. The sample carries more than 350,000 distinct CDR3 sequences, about 15% recorded once. Sequences were obtained from blood. These receptors all come from a woman in her 30s with Graves' hyperthyroidism.

The chain employs TRBV3-1 and TRBJ1-1; possible D gene TRBD1, 5 bases. The germline CDR1 and CDR2 sequences are LGHDT and YNNKEL (reference sequence). The CDR3 consists of 10 residues. V gave up 8 bases and J gave up 8 bases, with 9 bases separating them. The CDR3: CASGDPEAFF. CDR3 coding DNA: TGTGCCAGCGGGGACCCAGAAGCTTTCTTT.

Only a few counts were recorded for this clonotype. V gene TRBV18 combines with J gene TRBJ2-3, with D possibly being TRBD1 (5 bases). The CDR3 consists of 16 residues. V was trimmed by 6 bases and J by 2 bases, leaving 18 bases between them. The germline gives CDR1 KGHSH, CDR2 LQKENI. This CDR3 is CASSPQSSGATDTQYF. The DNA for the CDR3 is TGTGCCAGCTCCCCGCAGAGCTCTGGGGCCACAGATACGCAGTATTTT. The full variable domain, in which reference TRBV18 and TRBJ2-3 provide the parts outside the CDR3, is NAGVMQNPRHLVRRRGQEARLRCSPMKGHSHVYWYRQLPEEGLKFMVYLQKENIIDESGMPKERFSAEFPKEGPSILRIQQVVRGDSAAYFCASSPQSSGATDTQYFGPGTRLTVL.

A few counts support this clonotype. The rearrangement links TRBV19 to TRBJ2-2; 13 bases map to TRBD2. V shed 9 bases, J shed 4 bases, and the junction held 5 bases outside the gene matches. Germline CDR1 reads LNHDA; CDR2 reads SQIVND (reference sequence). CDR3 length: 15 amino acids. Written as DNA, the CDR3 is TGTGCCAGCACGGGGACTAGCGGGACCACCGGGGAGCTGTTTTTT. It codes for CASTGTSGTTGELFF. The full variable domain, its missing parts supplied by reference TRBV19 and TRBJ2-2, is DGGITQSPKYLFRKEGQNVTLSCEQNLNHDAMYWYRQDPGQGLRLIYYSQIVNDFQKGDIAEGYSVSREKKESFPLTVTSAQKNPTAFYLCASTGTSGTTGELFFGEGSRLTVL.

This clonotype appeared many times. The chain employs TRBV20-1 and TRBJ2-1; D not certain. CDR1 is DFQATT and CDR2 is SNEGSKA in the germline V gene (reference sequence). CDR3 length: 10 amino acids. V dropped 4 bases and J dropped 6 bases, with 4 bases sitting between them. The CDR3 sequence is CSATINEQFF. The CDR3 nucleotides read TGCAGTGCTACTATCAATGAGCAGTTCTTC.

This clonotype was detected a few times. The rearrangement uses TRBV6-2 or TRBV6-3 and TRBJ2-1; the D is unclear. Germline-derived CDR1 and CDR2 are MNHEY and SVGEGT. Trimming took 4 bases from V and 0 from J, leaving 10 bases between them. The CDR3 contains 15 residues. CDR3 nucleotide sequence: TGTGCCAGCAGTTGGTCCTCCCCCTCCTACAATGAGCAGTTCTTC. This sequence encodes CASSWSSPSYNEQFF.

This clonotype has at least ten counts. The rearrangement uses TRBV6-6 and TRBJ1-2; TRBD1 might be the D (5 bases). The length of the CDR3 is 13 residues. CDR1 and CDR2 (germline): MNHNY, SVGAGI (reference sequence). V lost 2 bases to trimming and J lost 8 bases, with 12 bases between them. The CDR3 sequence is CASSYRRDGGYTF. In DNA, the CDR3 is TGTGCCAGCAGTTACCGCAGGGATGGAGGCTACACCTTC.

The chain carries TRBV20-1 and TRBJ2-7; 12 bases line up with TRBD1. J gave up 5 bases and V 6 bases, and 5 bases lay outside the gene matches. The CDR3 is 13 residues long. The germline V gene has CDR1 DFQATT and CDR2 SNEGSKA (reference sequence). The CDR3, as DNA: TGCAGTGCCGGGGACAGGGGGCCTCACGAGCAGTACTTC. Translation gives CSAGDRGPHEQYF.

The V call is TRBV2, the J call TRBJ2-2; D perhaps matches TRBD1 (5 bases). The CDR3 has 13 residues. Germline V CDR1 and CDR2: SNHLY, FYNNEI. Trimming pared 10 bases from V and 5 bases from J, leaving 14 bases between. CDR3 region: CATKGHVTGELFF. The DNA of the CDR3 is TGTGCCACCAAGGGGCACGTTACCGGGGAGCTGTTTTTT.

In its sample, this clonotype was seen many times. This chain links TRBV12-3 or TRBV12-4 with TRBJ2-7, with 13 nucleotides matching TRBD2. The trim removed 5 bases at V and 9 bases at J, leaving 10 bases unmatched. The CDR3 sequence is 15 residues long. The CDR3 DNA reads as TGTGCCAGCAGTCCCGAAGGACTAGCGGGAGCTGGGCAGTACTTC. Translation: CASSPEGLAGAGQYF.

This clonotype has more than one count but fewer than ten. The chain carries TRBV9 and TRBJ1-2, with D possibly TRBD1 on 6 matching bases. The germline V gene has CDR1 SGDLS and CDR2 YYNGEE. The V end was cut by 5 bases, the J end by 4 bases, with 15 bases between. The CDR3 loop spans 14 amino acids. The CDR3 region has the DNA TGTGCCAGCAGTTCTCTCTCAGGGGCCTATGGCTACACCTTC. Translated: CASSSLSGAYGYTF.